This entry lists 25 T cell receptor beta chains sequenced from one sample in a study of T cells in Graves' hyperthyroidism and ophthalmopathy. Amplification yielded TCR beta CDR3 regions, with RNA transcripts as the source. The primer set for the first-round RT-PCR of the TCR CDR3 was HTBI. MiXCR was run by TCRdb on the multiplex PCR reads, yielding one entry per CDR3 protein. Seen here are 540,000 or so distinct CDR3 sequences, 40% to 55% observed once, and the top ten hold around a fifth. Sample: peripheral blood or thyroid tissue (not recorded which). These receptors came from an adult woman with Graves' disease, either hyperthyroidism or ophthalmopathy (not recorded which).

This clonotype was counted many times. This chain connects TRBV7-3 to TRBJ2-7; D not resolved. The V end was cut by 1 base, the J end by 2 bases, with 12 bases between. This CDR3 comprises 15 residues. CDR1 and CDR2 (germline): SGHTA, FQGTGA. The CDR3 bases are TGTGCCAGCAGCTTAAGGCCGGAGATTACCTACGAGCAGTACTTC. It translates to CASSLRPEITYEQYF.

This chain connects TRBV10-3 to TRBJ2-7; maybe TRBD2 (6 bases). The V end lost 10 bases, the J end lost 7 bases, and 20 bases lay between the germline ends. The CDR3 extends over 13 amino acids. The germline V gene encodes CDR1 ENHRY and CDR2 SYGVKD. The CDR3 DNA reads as TGTGCCACCACGGACGGGAGCTGGGTGGAGCAGTACTTC. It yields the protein CATTDGSWVEQYF.

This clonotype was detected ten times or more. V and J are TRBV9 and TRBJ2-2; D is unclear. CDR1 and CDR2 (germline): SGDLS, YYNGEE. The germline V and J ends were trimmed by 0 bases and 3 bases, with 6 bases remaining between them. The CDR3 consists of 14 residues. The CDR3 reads CASSVGADTGELFF. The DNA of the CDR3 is TGTGCCAGCAGCGTAGGGGCTGACACCGGGGAGCTGTTTTTT.

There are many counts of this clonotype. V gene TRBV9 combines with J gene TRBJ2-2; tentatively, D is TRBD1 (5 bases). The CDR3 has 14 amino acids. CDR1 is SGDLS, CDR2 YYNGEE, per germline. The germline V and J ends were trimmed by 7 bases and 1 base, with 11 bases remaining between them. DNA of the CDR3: TGTGCCAGCGGTGACAGACGGAACACCGGGGAGCTGTTTTTT. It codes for CASGDRRNTGELFF.

This CDR3 reads CASSGRMWGQESSYGYTF. The CDR3 DNA reads as TGTGCCAGTAGTGGGAGAATGTGGGGACAGGAGTCTAGCTATGGCTACACCTTC. The chain carries TRBV19 and TRBJ1-2, with 8 bases lining up with TRBD1. The CDR3 spans 18 residues. Per the germline V gene, CDR1 is LNHDA and CDR2 is SQIVND (reference sequence). V trimming: 5 bases; J trimming: 4 bases; junction bases outside the gene matches: 18. The full variable domain, in which reference TRBV19 and TRBJ1-2 provide the parts outside the CDR3, is DGGITQSPKYLFRKEGQNVTLSCEQNLNHDAMYWYRQDPGQGLRLIYYSQIVNDFQKGDIAEGYSVSREKKESFPLTVTSAQKNPTAFYLCASSGRMWGQESSYGYTFGSGTRLTVV.

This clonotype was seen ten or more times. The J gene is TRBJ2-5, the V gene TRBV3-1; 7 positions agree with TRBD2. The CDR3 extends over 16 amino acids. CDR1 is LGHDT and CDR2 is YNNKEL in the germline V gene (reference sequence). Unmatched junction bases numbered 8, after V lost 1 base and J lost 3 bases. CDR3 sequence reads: CASSQGSLGGKETQYF. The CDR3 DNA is TGTGCCAGCAGCCAAGGGTCTCTGGGAGGGAAAGAGACCCAGTACTTC.

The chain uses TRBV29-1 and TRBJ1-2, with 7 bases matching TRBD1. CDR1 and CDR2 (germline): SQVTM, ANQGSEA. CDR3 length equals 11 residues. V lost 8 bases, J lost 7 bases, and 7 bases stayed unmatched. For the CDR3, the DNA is TGCAGCTTGGAGGCAGGGGGTGGCTACACCTTC. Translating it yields CSLEAGGGYTF.

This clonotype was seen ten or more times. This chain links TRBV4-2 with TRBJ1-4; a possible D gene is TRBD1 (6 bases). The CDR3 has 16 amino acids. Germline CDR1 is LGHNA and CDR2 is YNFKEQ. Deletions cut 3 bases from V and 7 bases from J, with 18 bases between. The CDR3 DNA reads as TGTGCCAGCAGCCACATTGGAGGGCAGGGGATTGAAAAACTGTTTTTT. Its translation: CASSHIGGQGIEKLFF.

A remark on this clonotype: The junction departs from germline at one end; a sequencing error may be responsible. CDR3 nucleotide sequence: TGCGCCAGCCAGTCTGGGACTAGCGGTAAAGAGACCCAGTACTTC. As protein: CASQSGTSGKETQYF. V usage is TRBV7-2 and J usage is TRBJ2-5; 11 bases line up with TRBD2. This CDR3 comprises 15 residues. Germline V gives CDR1 SGHTA, CDR2 FQGNSA.

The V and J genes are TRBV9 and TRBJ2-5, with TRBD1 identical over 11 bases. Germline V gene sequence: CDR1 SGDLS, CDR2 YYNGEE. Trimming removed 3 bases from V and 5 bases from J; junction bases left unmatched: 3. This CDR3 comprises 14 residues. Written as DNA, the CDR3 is TGTGCCAGCAGCGCGGGACAGGGGGTCGAGACCCAGTACTTC. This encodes CASSAGQGVETQYF.

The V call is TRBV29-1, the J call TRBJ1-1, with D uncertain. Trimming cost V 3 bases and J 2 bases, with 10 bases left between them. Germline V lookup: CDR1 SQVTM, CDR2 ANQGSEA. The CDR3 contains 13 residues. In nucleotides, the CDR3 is TGCAGCGTTGATGTCATCGGTAACACTGAAGCTTTCTTT. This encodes CSVDVIGNTEAFF.

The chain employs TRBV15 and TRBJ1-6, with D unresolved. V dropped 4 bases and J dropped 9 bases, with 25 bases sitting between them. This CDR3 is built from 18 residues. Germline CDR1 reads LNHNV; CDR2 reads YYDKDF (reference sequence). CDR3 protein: CATSNPHKWGFEASPLHF. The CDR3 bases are TGTGCCACCAGCAACCCCCACAAATGGGGTTTCGAGGCTTCACCCCTCCACTTT.

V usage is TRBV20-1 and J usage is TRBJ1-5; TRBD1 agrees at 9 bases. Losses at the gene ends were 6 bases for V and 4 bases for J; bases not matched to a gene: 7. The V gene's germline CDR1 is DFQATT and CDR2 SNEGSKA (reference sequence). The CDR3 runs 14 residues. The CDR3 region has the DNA TGCAGTGCCTGGACAGGGGTGGCAAATCAGCCCCAGCATTTT. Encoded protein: CSAWTGVANQPQHF.

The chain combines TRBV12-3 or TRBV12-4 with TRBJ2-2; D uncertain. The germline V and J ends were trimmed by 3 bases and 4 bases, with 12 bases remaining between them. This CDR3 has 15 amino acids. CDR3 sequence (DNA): TGTGCCAGCAGTTTTGTATCGGCGGTCACCGGGGAGCTGTTTTTT. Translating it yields CASSFVSAVTGELFF.

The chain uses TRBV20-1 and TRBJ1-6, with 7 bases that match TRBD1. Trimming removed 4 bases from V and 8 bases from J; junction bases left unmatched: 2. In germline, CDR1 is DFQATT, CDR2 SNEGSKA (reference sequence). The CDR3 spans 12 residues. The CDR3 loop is CSAKGQHSPLHF. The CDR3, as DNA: TGCAGTGCTAAGGGACAGCATTCACCCCTCCACTTT.

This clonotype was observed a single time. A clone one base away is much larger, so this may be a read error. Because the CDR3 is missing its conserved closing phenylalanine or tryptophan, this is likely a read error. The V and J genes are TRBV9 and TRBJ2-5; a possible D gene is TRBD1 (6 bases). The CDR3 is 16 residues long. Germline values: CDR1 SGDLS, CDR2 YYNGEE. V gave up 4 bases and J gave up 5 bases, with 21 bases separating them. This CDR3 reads CASSPWTDEATETQYL. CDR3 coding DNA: TGTGCCAGCAGCCCTTGGACAGACGAAGCGACGGAGACCCAGTACCTC.

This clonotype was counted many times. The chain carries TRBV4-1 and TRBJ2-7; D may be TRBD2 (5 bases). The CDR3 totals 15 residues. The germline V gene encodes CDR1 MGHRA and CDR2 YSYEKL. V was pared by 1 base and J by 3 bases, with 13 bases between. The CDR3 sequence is CASSQAGTKSYEQYF. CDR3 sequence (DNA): TGCGCCAGCAGCCAAGCGGGAACTAAAAGCTACGAGCAGTACTTC.

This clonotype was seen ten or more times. Here the CDR3 reads CASRDRTGRLSPLHF. The CDR3 nucleotides read TGTGCCAGCAGGGATCGGACAGGGCGGCTTTCACCCCTCCACTTT. The gene calls are TRBV2 and TRBJ1-6, with 8 bases aligning to TRBD1. Germline-derived CDR1 and CDR2 are SNHLY and FYNNEI. CDR3 length: 15 amino acids. V shed 6 bases and J 9 bases; nucleotides not matched to a gene: 10.

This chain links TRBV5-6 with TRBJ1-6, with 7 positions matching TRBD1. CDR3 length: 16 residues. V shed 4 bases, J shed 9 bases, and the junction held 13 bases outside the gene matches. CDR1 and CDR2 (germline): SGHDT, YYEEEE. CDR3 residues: CASSMDRRSRPSPLHF. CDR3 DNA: TGTGCCAGCAGCATGGACAGGAGGTCACGGCCTTCACCCCTCCACTTT.

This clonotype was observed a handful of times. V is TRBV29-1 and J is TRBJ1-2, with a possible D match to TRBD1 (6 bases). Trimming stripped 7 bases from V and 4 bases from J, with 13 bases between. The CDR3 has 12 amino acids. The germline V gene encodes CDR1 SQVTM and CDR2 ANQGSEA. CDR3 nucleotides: TGCAGCGGAACACAGGGACTCTATGGCTACACCTTC. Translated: CSGTQGLYGYTF.

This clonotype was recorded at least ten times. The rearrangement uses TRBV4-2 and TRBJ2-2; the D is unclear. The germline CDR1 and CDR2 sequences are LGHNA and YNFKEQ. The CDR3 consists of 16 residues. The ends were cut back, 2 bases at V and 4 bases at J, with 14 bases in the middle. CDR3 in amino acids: CASSQLSVMGTGELFF. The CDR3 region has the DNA TGTGCCAGCAGCCAACTCTCCGTTATGGGCACCGGGGAGCTGTTTTTT.

The CDR3 region is CASSLNGGTIYEQYF. The CDR3 DNA sequence: TGTGCCAGCAGTTTAAATGGCGGGACTATCTACGAGCAGTACTTC. This chain links TRBV7-9 with TRBJ2-7; 7 bases fit TRBD2. Germline CDR1 is SEHNR and CDR2 is FQNEAQ (reference sequence). This CDR3 is 15 amino acids long. J was trimmed by 3 bases and V by 6 bases; bases with no gene match: 11. Full variable domain (outside the CDR3, taken from reference TRBV7-9 and TRBJ2-7): DTGVSQNPRHKITKRGQNVTFRCDPISEHNRLYWYRQTLGQGPEFLTYFQNEAQLEKSRLLSDRFSAERPKGSFSTLEIQRTEQGDSAMYLCASSLNGGTIYEQYFGPGTRLTVT.

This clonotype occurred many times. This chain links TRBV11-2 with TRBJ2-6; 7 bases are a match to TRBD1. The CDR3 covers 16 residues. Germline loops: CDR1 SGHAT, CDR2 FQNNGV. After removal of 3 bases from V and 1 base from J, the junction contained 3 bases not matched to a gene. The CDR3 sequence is CASSFTGASGANVLTF. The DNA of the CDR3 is TGTGCCAGCAGCTTTACAGGGGCTTCTGGGGCCAACGTCCTGACTTTC.

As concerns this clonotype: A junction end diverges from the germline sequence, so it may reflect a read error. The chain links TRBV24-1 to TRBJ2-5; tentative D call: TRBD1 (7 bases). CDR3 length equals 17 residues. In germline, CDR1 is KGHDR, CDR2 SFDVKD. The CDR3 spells CATSDTTGDRPGETQYF. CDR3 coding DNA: TGTGCCACCAGTGATACTACAGGGGACAGACCGGGGGAGACTCAGTACTTC.

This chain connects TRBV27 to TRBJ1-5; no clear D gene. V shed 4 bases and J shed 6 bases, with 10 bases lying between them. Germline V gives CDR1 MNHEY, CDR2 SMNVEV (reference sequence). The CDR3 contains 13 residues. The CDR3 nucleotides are TGTGCCAGCAGTTCCCGGAGTACTCAGCCCCAGCATTTT. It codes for CASSSRSTQPQHF.